These 20 T cell receptor beta chains were all obtained from the same sample, sequenced in a study of response to subunit inactivated influenza vaccine (dated by TCRdb to 2017 to 2018). Library creation used RT-PCR. Sequencer: Illumina HiSeq 2500. TCRdb passed the public sequencing reads through fastp at Q25 and MiXCR, retaining productive beta sequences. All rows with the same CDR3 protein become a single entry with the most common DNA and genes. The sample includes under 550,000 distinct CDR3 sequences, with more than 7% observed a single time. The ten biggest clones cover roughly 14% of the sample. Sequenced material: PBMCs from blood, taken roughly 24 months after vaccination. The receptors here all came from a man in his fifties or sixties who received an inactivated influenza vaccine. Donor details come from another sample of the same person, matched by shared clones.

This clonotype was seen a few times. One end of the junction fails to match germline, which may point to a read error. J is TRBJ2-4 and V is TRBV29-1, with 8 bases aligning to TRBD1. The CDR3 length is 15 residues. Germline V gene sequence: CDR1 SQVTM, CDR2 ANQGSEA. CDR3 nucleotides: TGCAGCATTGAAGTCGGGACAGGCAGTGGAAACATTCAGTACTTC. It codes for CSIEVGTGSGNIQYF.

This clonotype has only a few counts. This chain connects TRBV6-2 or TRBV6-3 to TRBJ2-6; possible D gene TRBD2, 6 bases. Between the trimmed V and J ends, which lost 6 bases and 5 bases, there was a span of 20 bases. Germline V CDR1 and CDR2: MNHEY, SVGEGT. There are 17 residues in the CDR3. CDR3 sequence: CASRKTTSSLRANVLTF. The DNA for the CDR3 is TGTGCCAGCAGAAAGACGACTAGTTCCTTGCGGGCCAACGTCCTGACTTTC.

The rearrangement uses TRBV7-2 and TRBJ1-5; 7 positions match TRBD1. CDR3 size: 17 residues. The germline V gene encodes CDR1 SGHTA and CDR2 FQGNSA. The V segment lost 0 bases and the J segment 6 bases; nucleotides outside the gene matches: 11. CDR3 DNA: TGTGCCAGCAGCTTAGCGTCCGGGACAGAAATTCGTCAGCCCCAGCATTTT. Its translation: CASSLASGTEIRQPQHF.

The genes are TRBV28 and TRBJ1-1, with unresolved D. V was shortened by 1 base and J by 8 bases, with 11 bases between the two germline ends. CDR1 MDHEN and CDR2 SYDVKM come from the germline V gene. The CDR3 has 13 amino acids. The CDR3 DNA sequence: TGTGCCAGCAGTTTATCCTCAACAAGAGAAGCTTTCTTT. Its protein is CASSLSSTREAFF. Full variable domain (rest looked up from reference TRBV28 and TRBJ1-1): DVKVTQSSRYLVKRTGEKVFLECVQDMDHENMFWYRQDPGLGLRLIYFSYDVKMKEKGDIPEGYSVSREKKERFSLILESASTNQTSMYLCASSLSSTREAFFGQGTRLTVV.

This clonotype has more than one count but fewer than ten. The J gene is TRBJ2-1, the V gene TRBV12-3 or TRBV12-4, with 8 bases that match TRBD2. This CDR3 is built from 15 residues. V shed 2 bases and J 8 bases; nucleotides not matched to a gene: 8. CDR3 amino acids: CASSLSGGAGHEQFF. In DNA, the CDR3 is TGTGCCAGCAGTTTATCCGGGGGGGCCGGCCATGAGCAGTTCTTC.

The rearrangement links TRBV28 to TRBJ2-5; D gene unclear. The V gene's germline CDR1 is MDHEN and CDR2 SYDVKM. V lost 4 bases and J lost 4, with 22 bases in between. The length of the CDR3 is 17 residues. The CDR3 is CASSSAEWTLRGETQYF. The CDR3 DNA reads as TGTGCCAGCAGTTCCGCCGAATGGACGCTGAGAGGAGAGACCCAGTACTTC.

This clonotype occurred a few times. This rearrangement joins TRBV10-2 to TRBJ2-2; TRBD2 matches 9 bases. The CDR3 contains 14 residues. The V segment lost 7 bases and the J segment 1 base; nucleotides outside the gene matches: 1. Germline CDR1 reads WSHSY; CDR2 reads SAAADI. The CDR3 loop is CASKLAGNTGELFF. For the CDR3, the DNA is TGCGCCAGCAAACTAGCGGGGAACACCGGGGAGCTGTTTTTT.

This clonotype was observed a few times. This sequence joins TRBV28 and TRBJ2-5; 7 bases match TRBD1. Trimming cost V 6 bases and J 1 base; bases outside gene matches: 5. CDR1 MDHEN and CDR2 SYDVKM come from the germline V gene. The CDR3 length is 14 residues. CDR3 in amino acids: CASSKTGFQETQYF. In nucleotides, the CDR3 is TGTGCCAGCAGCAAGACAGGGTTCCAAGAGACCCAGTACTTC.

This clonotype was recorded at least ten times. The genes are TRBV20-1 and TRBJ2-1; 7 bases map to TRBD1. The junction had 14 bases not matched to a gene; V was cut back by 5 bases and J by 7 bases. CDR3 size: 15 residues. Germline V gene data show CDR1 as DFQATT and CDR2 as SNEGSKA (reference sequence). CDR3 nucleotide sequence: TGCAGTGCTTACAGGGGTGACGGGGTTTCGAATGAGCAGTTCTTC. Its translation is CSAYRGDGVSNEQFF.

In DNA, the CDR3 is TGCGCCAGCAGCCCGAAAGGACAGGGGAACACCGGGGAGCTGTTTTTT. Translated, it gives CASSPKGQGNTGELFF. V usage is TRBV10-2 and J usage is TRBJ2-2, with TRBD1 matching over 8 bases. Germline CDR1 reads WSHSY; CDR2 reads SAAADI. The length of the CDR3 is 16 residues. The junction had 7 bases not matched to a gene; V was cut back by 6 bases and J by 1 base.

The table lists this clonotype with a few counts. The chain is built from TRBV7-9 and TRBJ2-1; 11 bases agree with TRBD1. Germline CDR1 and CDR2: SEHNR and FQNEAQ (reference sequence). The ends lost 5 bases at V and 7 bases at J; junction bases unmatched: 13. This CDR3 spans 17 amino acids. The CDR3 spells CASSRDRGTASRNEQFF. CDR3 nucleotides: TGTGCCAGCAGCCGGGACAGGGGGACAGCCTCCAGGAATGAGCAGTTCTTC.

Comment on this clonotype: A much larger clone lies one base from this, so it may be a read error. V gene TRBV9 combines with J gene TRBJ1-1, with D uncertain. Trimming cost V 0 bases and J 1 base, with 4 bases left between them. The germline V gene encodes CDR1 SGDLS and CDR2 YYNGEE. The CDR3 is made up of 13 amino acids. The CDR3 is CASSVGANTEAFF. The CDR3 DNA is TGTGCCAGCAGCGTAGGGGCGAACACTGAAGCTTTCTTT.

The chain uses TRBV6-1 and TRBJ2-1, with 11 nucleotides matching TRBD2. V trimming: 6 bases; J trimming: 7 bases; junction bases outside the gene matches: 11. CDR3 length equals 16 residues. Germline V lookup: CDR1 MNHNS, CDR2 SASEGT. CDR3: CASSQAGTSGKNEQFF. For the CDR3, the DNA is TGTGCCAGCAGCCAAGCCGGGACTAGCGGAAAGAATGAGCAGTTCTTC.

This clonotype was seen repeatedly, ten times or more. The rearrangement joins TRBV4-3 to TRBJ2-3; D may be TRBD1 (6 bases). CDR3 length: 18 residues. From germline, CDR1 is LGHNA and CDR2 YSLEER. V was pared by 0 bases and J by 4 bases, with 20 bases between. The CDR3 here is CASSQEGARGGSPDTQYF. CDR3 sequence (DNA): TGCGCCAGCAGCCAAGAAGGGGCCAGGGGCGGGTCCCCAGATACGCAGTATTTT.

This clonotype was detected only a few times. The chain has TRBV6-5 and TRBJ2-2; D may correspond to TRBD1 or TRBD2 (5 bases each). This CDR3 spans 16 amino acids. CDR1 is MNHEY and CDR2 is SVGAGI in the germline V gene. Trimming pared 3 bases from V and 4 bases from J, leaving 15 bases between. CDR3 residues: CASSYFKLGGTGELFF. Written as DNA, the CDR3 is TGTGCCAGCAGTTATTTCAAACTTGGGGGCACCGGGGAGCTGTTTTTT.

The rearrangement links TRBV20-1 to TRBJ2-1, with 13 bases fitting TRBD2. The CDR3 sequence is 15 residues long. CDR1 DFQATT and CDR2 SNEGSKA come from the germline V gene (reference sequence). The V segment lost 5 bases and the J segment 6 bases; nucleotides outside the gene matches: 7. The CDR3 DNA sequence: TGCAGTGCTCCACCACTAGCGGGAGGGTCCAATGAGCAGTTCTTC. This encodes CSAPPLAGGSNEQFF.

As to this clonotype: A read error may explain this, as a much larger clone is one base away. The rearrangement joins TRBV5-5 to TRBJ1-4; no clear D gene. Trimming stripped 3 bases from V and 3 bases from J, with 12 bases between. This CDR3 region has 15 residues. Germline V gene sequence: CDR1 SGHKS, CDR2 YYEKEE (reference sequence). In DNA form, the CDR3 reads TGTGCCAGCAGCTCCTACAGAGCGGCTAATGAAAAACTGTTTTTT. Its protein is CASSSYRAANEKLFF. The variable domain in full, completed from reference TRBV5-5 and TRBJ1-4, reads DAGVTQSPTHLIKTRGQQVTLRCSPISGHKSVSWYQQVLGQGPQFIFQYYEKEERGRGNFPDRFSARQFPNYSSELNVNALLLGDSALYLCASSSYRAANEKLFFGSGTQLSVL.

This clonotype was counted ten times or more. The genes are TRBV25-1 and TRBJ2-1; D unresolved. The CDR3 contains 13 residues. V was trimmed by 4 bases and J by 6 bases, leaving 10 bases between them. Germline V gene data show CDR1 as MGHDK and CDR2 as SYGVNS. CDR3 sequence: CASSGKVGNEQFF. CDR3 DNA: TGTGCCAGCAGTGGGAAAGTAGGCAATGAGCAGTTCTTC.

This clonotype showed up many times. This chain uses TRBV12-3 or TRBV12-4 with TRBJ1-3, with D unresolved. There are 14 residues in the CDR3. Trimming pared 10 bases from V and 2 bases from J, leaving 15 bases between. In DNA, the CDR3 is TGTGCCACTCAGGAGGGAGTACCTGGAAACACCATATATTTT. Its translation: CATQEGVPGNTIYF.

In its sample, this clonotype was seen a few times. This chain links TRBV7-6 with TRBJ2-7, with TRBD2 as a possible D gene (5 bases). V was clipped by 8 bases and J by 4 bases, with 15 bases between them. The CDR3 spans 13 residues. Germline V gene data show CDR1 as SGHVS and CDR2 as FNYEAQ. The CDR3 sequence: CASAQTSGYEQYF. DNA for the CDR3: TGTGCCAGCGCCCAAACTAGTGGGTACGAGCAGTACTTC.